There are a few counts of the clone carrying this T cell receptor (beta chain). The source of the sample is a study of blood T cell repertoires in COVID-19. Trimming at V came to 3 bases and at J to 2 bases, leaving 10 bases not matched to a gene. Looked up from germline, CDR1 is LGHDT and CDR2 is YNNKEL (reference sequence). This CDR3 region has 18 residues. Data came from immunoSEQ multiplex PCR; TCRdb stores just in-frame clones and leaves some out. The sample contains 150,000 to 200,000 clones, around 81% of which appear only once. The J gene is TRBJ2-7, the V gene TRBV3-1 (or the pseudogene TRBV3-2); 13 nucleotides line up with TRBD2. This TCR was sampled from a man aged 60-69 years with active or convalescent COVID-19. The sequenced material came from peripheral blood. CDR3 loop: CASSQGLIGLAGAYEQYF. CDR3 nucleotides: TGTGCCAGCAGCCAGGGCCTTATCGGACTAGCGGGAGCCTACGAGCAGTACTTC.